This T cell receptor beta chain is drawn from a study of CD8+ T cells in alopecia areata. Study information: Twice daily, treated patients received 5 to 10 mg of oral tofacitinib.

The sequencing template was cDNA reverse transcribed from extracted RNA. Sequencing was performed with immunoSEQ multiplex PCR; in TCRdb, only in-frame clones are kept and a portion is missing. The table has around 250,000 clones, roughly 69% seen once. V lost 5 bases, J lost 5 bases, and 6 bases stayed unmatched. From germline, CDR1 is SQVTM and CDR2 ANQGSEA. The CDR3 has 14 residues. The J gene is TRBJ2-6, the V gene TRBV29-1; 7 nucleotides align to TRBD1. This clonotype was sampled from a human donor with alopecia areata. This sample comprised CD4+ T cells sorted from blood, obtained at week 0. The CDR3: CSVYDRDRANVLTF. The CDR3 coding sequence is TGCAGCGTTTACGACAGGGACAGGGCCAACGTCCTGACTTTC.